The clone carrying this T cell receptor (beta chain) is a singleton in its sample. This entry belongs to a study of T cells in lung cancer brain metastases. TCRdb keeps only in-frame clones here, not all; method: immunoSEQ multiplex PCR. The table lists about 4,900 clones, 84% of them singletons. This TCR derives from a woman aged 45-65 years with non-small cell lung cancer. Sample: tumor tissue from the primary lung tumor.

CDR3 loop: CASSLIGRNEQFF. The CDR3 DNA sequence: TGTGCCAGCAGTTTAATAGGTAGGAATGAGCAGTTCTTC. J is TRBJ2-1 and V is TRBV28, with D hard to call. The V gene lost 2 bases and the J gene lost 7 bases, with 9 bases spanning the gap. The germline gives CDR1 MDHEN, CDR2 SYDVKM. The CDR3 has 13 residues.